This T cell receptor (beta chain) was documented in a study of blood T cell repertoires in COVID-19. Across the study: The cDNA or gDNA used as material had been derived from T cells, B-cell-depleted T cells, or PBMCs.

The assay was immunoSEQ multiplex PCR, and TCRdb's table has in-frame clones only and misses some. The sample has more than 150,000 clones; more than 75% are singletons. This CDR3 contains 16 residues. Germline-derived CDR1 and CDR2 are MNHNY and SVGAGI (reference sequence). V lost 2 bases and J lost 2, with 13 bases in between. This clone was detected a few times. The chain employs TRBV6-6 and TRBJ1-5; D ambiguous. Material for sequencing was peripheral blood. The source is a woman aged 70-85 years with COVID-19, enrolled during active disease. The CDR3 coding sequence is TGTGCCAGCAGTTACCTAGGCGGGGTCGGCAATCAGCCCCAGCATTTT. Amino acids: CASSYLGGVGNQPQHF.